This T cell receptor (beta chain) was recorded in a study of blood T cells in healthy people across ages. The V gene lost 5 bases and the J gene lost 6 bases, with 16 bases spanning the gap. There are 15 residues in the CDR3. From germline, CDR1 is LNHDA and CDR2 SQIVND (reference sequence). For every donor, a draw yielded around 9.4 milliliters of peripheral blood. Combining a sample-barcoded 5' primer with a J-beta primer mix, a second PCR ran for roughly 7 to 12 cycles. TCRdb analysed the 5' RACE reads with MiXCR anew, one entry per CDR3 protein. The table has about 780,000 distinct CDR3 sequences, roughly 25% seen once. Separately, the same data were catalogued under a study of T cells of mothers and their children.

The chain combines TRBV19 with TRBJ1-4, with D possibly TRBD1 on 5 matching bases. This TCR came from a boy aged 5 to 17 in good health. Sequencing input: blood. The CDR3 DNA reads TGTGCCAGTAGTGAGGACACCCGGGGCCATGAAAAACTGTTTTTT. Translating gives CASSEDTRGHEKLFF.